This T cell receptor (beta chain) was captured in a study of T cell responses to AZD1222 COVID-19 vaccine. The wider study: The study pooled second doses at about 4 or about 12 weeks.

The CDR3 runs to 19 residues. Trimming cost V 0 bases and J 4 bases, with 24 bases left between them. Germline CDR1 reads LGHNA; CDR2 reads YNFKEQ. Broader study findings: Dominant at 160-218 and 743-854, vaccine-associated CD4 TCRs also spanned spike. Spike-specific TCR repertoires showed rising breadth and depth after two AZD1222 doses. None of the repertoires were sampled until the peak T cell response had passed.

Notes on this clone: What it recognizes is unknown.

Assay used: immunoSEQ multiplex PCR; TCRdb lists only in-frame clones, some missing. Of 120,000 or so clones listed, roughly 90% are singletons. The rearrangement links TRBV4-2 to TRBJ1-1, with TRBD1 as a possible D gene (6 bases). This specimen consisted of peripheral blood, obtained on day 0 of AZD1222 vaccination. The clonotype originates from an adult in good health. The CDR3: CASSQDLSNGGPQGTEAFF. CDR3 coding DNA: TGTGCCAGCAGCCAAGATCTTTCGAATGGGGGGCCTCAGGGCACTGAAGCTTTCTTT.